This T cell receptor (beta chain) was found in a study of blood T cell repertoires in COVID-19. Overall study: Whether acute or convalescent, the COVID-19 samples came from the United States, Italy and Spain.

As processed by the authors: Scientists estimated how many nucleated cells there were by amplifying reference gene primers. Profiling relied on immunoSEQ multiplex PCR, and the TCRdb table lists in-frame clones only, not all of them. The V and J calls and clone size come from that table; D and trimming were worked out from the DNA. The sample consists of approximately 70,000 clones, 91% of them appearing once. This CDR3 is 13 amino acids long. Trimming pared 3 bases from V and 2 bases from J, leaving 8 bases between. Germline V gene data show CDR1 as SGDLS and CDR2 as YYNGEE. Seattle cases were enrolled at active infection and followed longitudinally.

The material sequenced was peripheral blood. The sequence was collected from a middle-aged man with COVID-19, enrolled during active disease. This chain connects TRBV9 to TRBJ1-2, with a tentative D call TRBD1 (6 bases). CDR3 coding DNA: TGTGCCAGCAGCGCCGGGACAAACTATGGCTACACCTTC. Translating gives CASSAGTNYGYTF.